This T cell receptor beta chain was recorded in a study of cytomegalovirus exposure and HLA in healthy donors. The repertoire was sequenced with immunoSEQ multiplex PCR; TCRdb's copy has only in-frame clones and lacks some. The table includes 50,000 to 65,000 clones, about 91% detected once. There are 15 residues in the CDR3. Germline V gene lookup returns CDR1 SGHVS and CDR2 FQNEAQ. With V trimmed by 5 bases and J by 4 bases, 10 bases remained unmatched. It was the roughly 110-subject validation cohort, separate from the approximately 680-subject first cohort, to which the donors belonged. Points from the study as a whole: There were over 150 TCR beta chains listed as cytomegalovirus-associated. A classifier reportedly called cytomegalovirus status with high sensitivity and specificity.

Of note for this clone: What it recognizes is unknown.

This TCR was recovered from a woman aged 18-30 years in good health and CMV-seronegative. The sample taken for sequencing was PBMCs. V usage is TRBV7-8 and J usage is TRBJ1-2, with 7 nucleotides matching TRBD1. CDR3 nucleotides: TGTGCCAGCAGCCCTACATACAGGGGCGGCTATGGCTACACCTTC. Amino acid sequence: CASSPTYRGGYGYTF.